The 8 T cell receptor beta chains listed next were all sequenced from one sample in a study of blood T cells in healthy people across ages. A J-beta primer mix and a sample-barcoded 5' primer were used in a second PCR of roughly 6 to 12 cycles. TCRdb recomputed calls from the 5' RACE reads with MiXCR, one row per CDR3 protein. Of about 800,000 distinct CDR3 sequences listed, about 62% were seen once; the top ten hold about 20%. The sample was blood. The receptors were gathered from a man younger than 45 in good health.

The chain recombines TRBV12-3 or TRBV12-4 with TRBJ2-3, with a tentative D call TRBD2 (6 bases). This CDR3 contains 14 residues. V dropped 5 bases and J dropped 5 bases, with 14 bases sitting between them. CDR3 sequence: CASSPSGRKDTQYF. For the CDR3, the DNA is TGTGCCAGCAGTCCCTCGGGGAGGAAAGATACGCAGTATTTT.

V and J are TRBV5-1 and TRBJ2-5; no clear D gene. Germline CDR1 and CDR2: SGHRS and YFSETQ. Trimming cost V 0 bases and J 4 bases, with 7 bases left between them. This CDR3 contains 13 residues. The CDR3 DNA reads TGCGCCAGCAGCTTGGAACCTGGAGAGACCCAGTACTTC. It codes for CASSLEPGETQYF.

The CDR3 sequence is CATYRDPTETQYF. The CDR3 coding sequence is TGTGCCACCTATCGAGACCCAACAGAGACCCAGTACTTC. The chain carries TRBV24-1 and TRBJ2-5; D is ambiguous. The V gene's germline CDR1 is KGHDR and CDR2 SFDVKD. The CDR3 is 13 residues long. V was pared by 9 bases and J by 4 bases, with 14 bases between.

V and J are TRBV7-9 and TRBJ1-6; unclear D gene. This CDR3 is 15 amino acids long. Germline V CDR1 and CDR2: SEHNR, FQNEAQ (reference sequence). V lost 3 bases to trimming and J lost 2 bases, with 8 bases between them. CDR3 nucleotides: TGTGCCAGCAGCTTGAAGGGCCCCTATAATTCACCCCTCCACTTT. It translates to CASSLKGPYNSPLHF.

This chain uses TRBV7-7 with TRBJ1-2, with TRBD1 matching over 9 bases. J gave up 1 base and V 3 bases, and 18 bases lay outside the gene matches. The germline CDR1 and CDR2 sequences are SSHAT and FNYEAQ (reference sequence). The CDR3 sequence is 20 residues long. CDR3 amino acids: CASSFIGVPGQGPRNYGYTF. CDR3 in DNA: TGTGCCAGCAGCTTTATCGGCGTACCGGGACAGGGCCCTCGTAACTATGGCTACACCTTC. Complete variable domain (other parts from reference TRBV7-7 and TRBJ1-2): GAGVSQSPRYKVTKRGQDVTLRCDPISSHATLYWYQQALGQGPEFLTYFNYEAQPDKSGLPSDRFSAERPEGSISTLTIQRTEQRDSAMYRCASSFIGVPGQGPRNYGYTFGSGTRLTVV.

The chain links TRBV4-3 to TRBJ2-3, with D perhaps matching TRBD1 (5 bases). CDR1 is LGHNA, CDR2 YSLEER, per germline. This CDR3 is built from 15 residues. Between the trimmed V and J ends, which lost 7 bases and 0 bases, there was a span of 14 bases. DNA of the CDR3: TGCGCCAGCAACCCCGGCGCAGGGAGCACAGATACGCAGTATTTT. Its translation is CASNPGAGSTDTQYF.

This sequence joins TRBV7-9 and TRBJ2-5; 10 bases fit TRBD1. V lost 0 bases to trimming and J lost 11 bases; unmatched junction nucleotides: 9. The CDR3 has 15 residues. The germline V gene has CDR1 SEHNR and CDR2 FQNEAQ (reference sequence). CDR3 protein: CASSLAQDRGREQYF. CDR3 nucleotide sequence: TGTGCCAGCAGCTTAGCTCAAGACAGGGGGCGAGAGCAGTACTTC.

This clonotype was detected only a few times. The rearrangement joins TRBV20-1 to TRBJ1-2; D unclear. This CDR3 spans 13 amino acids. CDR1 and CDR2 (germline): DFQATT, SNEGSKA (reference sequence). Trimming took off 5 bases at V and 3 bases at J, with 13 bases between the two ends. The CDR3 protein is CSAAYGPDYGYTF. CDR3 DNA sequence: TGCAGTGCTGCCTACGGACCAGACTATGGCTACACCTTC.